The present TCR beta chain was sequenced within a study of regulatory T cells in long-lasting Graves disease. Study conclusions and caveats: Sharing of public clonotypes was greater in persistent patients (2,741) than in new patients (almost 1,000). Limited sample numbers may have lowered accuracy.

V was pared by 1 base and J by 10 bases, with 16 bases between. Germline V CDR1 and CDR2: SEHNR, FQNEAQ (reference sequence). This CDR3 region has 14 residues. CDR3 regions were amplified by Arm-PCR using iRepertoire HTBI primers to build TCR beta libraries. TCRdb redid the calling of the multiplex PCR reads with MiXCR, one entry per CDR3 protein. Counted here are about 400,000 distinct CDR3 sequences, around 15% occurring once; the ten biggest clones make up approximately 22%. Time point of the sample: newly diagnosed GD, antithyroid drugs for less than 3 months. The TCR library was made from RNA extracted from PBMCs. The collection involved drawing 8 to 9 milliliters of peripheral blood into EDTA tubes. This clonotype was seen a few times. Its matching antigen is unknown.

The starting material was peripheral blood mononuclear cells (PBMCs), obtained at new diagnosis, from a patient treated with antithyroid drugs. The rearrangement links TRBV7-9 to TRBJ1-1; weak D call: TRBD1 (5 bases). This clonotype was sampled from a female donor with Graves disease. The CDR3 here is CASSLVPGLQGAFF. The CDR3 coding sequence is TGTGCCAGCAGCTTAGTACCGGGTTTGCAGGGAGCTTTCTTT.